This entry describes one TCR beta chain. Its target antigen remains unknown. Base qualities are not provided; no much larger clone lies one nucleotide away. The sample is drawn from a study of T cell repertoires in cytomegalovirus infection (dated by TCRdb to the late 2010s). With regard to the full study: Peptide stimulations targeted recently identified HLA-C-restricted CMV epitopes, whose presentation resists viral immunomodulation, together with well-studied HLA-B-restricted epitopes. Donor HLA type was relevant to the analysis, as public TCR beta signatures indicated carriage of CMV infection together with the matching HLA type.

The germline V gene provides CDR1 SGHRS and CDR2 YFSETQ. V drops 1 base and J drops 0 bases, leaving 9 bases in between. The CDR3 holds 15 amino acids from the cysteine to the phenylalanine. The DNA shown is the 45-base CDR3, in frame from base 1. The treatment or condition label, read with the paper, signifies: in vitro stimulation with specific CMV peptide epitopes to enrich CMV-specific T cells. Instrument on record: Illumina HiSeq 1500. TCRdb cleaned the public reads at Q25 with fastp, built clones with MiXCR and kept in-frame beta chains. All rows with the same CDR3 protein become a single entry with the most common DNA and genes. The sample profile shows roughly 990,000 distinct CDR3 sequences; roughly 30% of them were found once. The top ten clones comprise over 12% of the sample. What the research found in general, with its limitations: Carriers of CMV infection plus the relevant HLA type were discriminated by the cumulative frequency of public TCR beta family members in the study cohort and in an independent 352-donor cohort. The ex vivo response was dominated by HLA-C-restricted CMV-specific TCR beta clonotypes, which also provided the single most frequent clonotype in two of eight donors.

The receptor chain draws on TRBV5-1 and TRBJ2-3; the D gene assignment is ambiguous. The sample consisted of cultured CD8+ T cells from PBMCs, taken from culture after CMV antigen stimulation. The TCR originated in a human donor in good health (CMV status not recorded). Some clones in this sample may be carry-over from other donors' samples. The DNA reads TGCGCCAGCAGCTTGCAACGGGCCAGCACAGATACGCAGTATTTT. The resulting protein is CASSLQRASTDTQYF. Where the CDR3 stops, the reference TRBV5-1 and TRBJ2-3 genes take over; the full variable domain is KAGVTQTPRYLIKTRGQQVTLSCSPISGHRSVSWYQQTPGQGLQFLFEYFSETQRNKGNFPGRFSGRQFSNSRSEMNVSTLELGDSALYLCASSLQRASTDTQYFGPGTRLTVL.